These 2 T cell receptor beta chains were all obtained from the same sample, sequenced in a study of OX40 agonist ivuxolimab in advanced cancers. Libraries were prepared by immunoSEQ multiplex PCR; TCRdb keeps only in-frame clonotypes and omits some of them. The sample carries nearly 50,000 clones, 70% to 90% recorded once. Sequenced material: CD4+ or CD8+ T cells sorted from blood, taken in a trial of the OX40 agonist ivuxolimab. The receptors here all came from an adult with an advanced solid tumor such as melanoma, head and neck, liver or kidney cancer.

The chain has TRBV6-5 and TRBJ2-3, with D unclear. Trimming left V 4 bases short and J 6 bases short, with 5 bases between. Germline CDR1 is MNHEY and CDR2 is SVGAGI. The CDR3 runs to 11 residues. The CDR3 DNA sequence: TGTGCCAGCAGTTTAGAGGATACGCAGTATTTT. Its translation is CASSLEDTQYF.

The chain joins TRBV27 to TRBJ1-6, with D uncertain. The V gene's germline CDR1 is MNHEY and CDR2 SMNVEV (reference sequence). There are 16 residues in the CDR3. Trimming left V 4 bases short and J 0 bases short, with 10 bases between. CDR3 nucleotides: TGTGCCAGCAGTTCAGACGGGAGCTCCTATAATTCACCCCTCCACTTT. It translates to CASSSDGSSYNSPLHF.